This T cell receptor beta chain was sequenced for a study of OX40 agonist ivuxolimab in advanced cancers. Study outcomes and limitations: Nonresponders, in some cases, also had low normalized T-cell clonal expansion. Among the lowest peripheral clonal expansion occurred in 0.1-3.0 mg/kg partial responders.

In the case of this clone: The antigen is not known.

Sequencing was performed with immunoSEQ multiplex PCR; in TCRdb, only in-frame clones are kept and a portion is missing. Among 50,000 to 65,000 clones listed, 85% to 95% were seen once. Samples were taken at baseline and on day 1 of cycles 4 and 7. Germline V gene lookup returns CDR1 MNHEY and CDR2 SVGAGI. V shed 2 bases and J shed 2 bases, with 10 bases lying between them. The CDR3 runs 14 residues. V gene TRBV6-5 combines with J gene TRBJ2-7; TRBD1 might be the D (6 bases). The starting material was CD4+ or CD8+ T cells sorted from blood, obtained in a trial of the OX40 agonist ivuxolimab. The receptor comes from an adult with an advanced solid tumor such as melanoma, head and neck, liver or kidney cancer. CDR3: CASSYATGPYEQYF. The CDR3 DNA is TGTGCCAGCAGTTACGCGACAGGTCCCTACGAGCAGTACTTC.